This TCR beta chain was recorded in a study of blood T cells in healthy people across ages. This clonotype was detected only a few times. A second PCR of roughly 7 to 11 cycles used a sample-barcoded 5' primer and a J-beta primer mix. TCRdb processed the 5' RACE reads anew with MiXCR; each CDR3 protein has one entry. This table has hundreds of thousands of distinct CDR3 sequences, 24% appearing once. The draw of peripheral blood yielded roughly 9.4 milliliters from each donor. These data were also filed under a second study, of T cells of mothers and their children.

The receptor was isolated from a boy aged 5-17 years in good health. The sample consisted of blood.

The CDR3 DNA sequence: TGTGCCAGCAGCAAACAGAGCGGGAGAAAGAACACCGGGGAGCTGTTTTTT. It translates to CASSKQSGRKNTGELFF. The rearrangement uses TRBV21-1 and TRBJ2-2; TRBD2 is the table's D call, not checked against the DNA. TRBV21-1 is annotated as a pseudogene. There are 17 residues in the CDR3.